The rows below give T cell receptor beta chains drawn from one sample of a study of CD8+ T cells in alopecia areata. The repertoire was sequenced with immunoSEQ multiplex PCR; TCRdb's copy has only in-frame clones and lacks some. The sample shows about 160,000 clones, roughly two thirds of them seen only once. The sequencing here drew on CD4+ T cells sorted from blood, taken at week 4, from a patient treated with tofacitinib. Receptors were obtained from a human donor with alopecia areata. CDR3s include the opening cysteine and the closing phenylalanine or tryptophan. Each record gives: J gene, D gene, clone size, V gene, CDR3 protein, CDR3 DNA. A D gene is named only where the DNA matches it firmly. A row's size may be missing; if present it is once, few, many or a size class.

>TRBJ1-2|TRBD1|.|TRBV6-6
CASSEGYGQVGGYTF
TGTGCCAGCAGTGAGGGCTATGGACAGGTCGGGGGCTACACCTTC
>TRBJ1-1|.|.|TRBV6-5
CASSPGRNTEAFF
TGTGCCAGCAGCCCAGGACGGAACACTGAAGCTTTCTTT
>TRBJ2-6|TRBD1|few|TRBV5-6
CASSSGTGEPGANVLTF
TGTGCCAGCAGCTCCGGGACAGGGGAGCCTGGGGCCAACGTCCTGACTTTC
>TRBJ1-1|TRBD1|once|TRBV29-1
CSVQGARLDTEAFF
TGCAGCGTCCAGGGGGCAAGGTTGGACACTGAAGCTTTCTTT
>TRBJ2-5|.|few|TRBV7-2
CASSLEFRETQYF
TGTGCCAGCAGCTTAGAGTTTAGGGAGACCCAGTACTTC
>TRBJ1-5|.|once|TRBV9
CASTPTGESNQPQHF
TGTGCCAGCACGCCTACTGGGGAGAGCAATCAGCCCCAGCATTTT
>TRBJ1-4|.|.|TRBV29-1
CSVLVVFGGPEKLFF
TGCAGCGTTTTAGTTGTGTTTGGGGGTCCGGAAAAACTGTTTTTT
>TRBJ1-2|.|few|TRBV29-1
CSVEDLDYGYTF
TGCAGCGTTGAAGATCTTGACTATGGCTACACCTTC
>TRBJ2-5|.|once|TRBV5-4
CASLRDQNQETQYF
TGTGCCAGCCTACGAGACCAAAACCAAGAGACCCAGTACTTC
>TRBJ2-2|.|.|TRBV4-2
CASSQELANSGELFF
TGTGCCAGCAGCCAAGAGTTAGCGAATAGCGGGGAGCTGTTTTTT
>TRBJ2-1|TRBD2|few|TRBV19
CASSISTSGGPYNEQFF
TGTGCCAGTAGTATTTCGACTAGCGGGGGGCCCTACAATGAGCAGTTCTTC
>TRBJ2-7|TRBD1|.|TRBV29-1
CSGRTGYNEQYF
TGCAGCGGCCGGACAGGGTACAACGAGCAGTACTTC
>TRBJ2-2|TRBD2|few|TRBV9
CASSPGLTTGELFF
TGTGCCAGCAGTCCGGGACTAACCACCGGGGAGCTGTTTTTT
>TRBJ1-5|.|.|TRBV27
CASSLEPGNQPQHF
TGTGCCAGCAGTTTGGAGCCGGGCAATCAGCCCCAGCATTTT